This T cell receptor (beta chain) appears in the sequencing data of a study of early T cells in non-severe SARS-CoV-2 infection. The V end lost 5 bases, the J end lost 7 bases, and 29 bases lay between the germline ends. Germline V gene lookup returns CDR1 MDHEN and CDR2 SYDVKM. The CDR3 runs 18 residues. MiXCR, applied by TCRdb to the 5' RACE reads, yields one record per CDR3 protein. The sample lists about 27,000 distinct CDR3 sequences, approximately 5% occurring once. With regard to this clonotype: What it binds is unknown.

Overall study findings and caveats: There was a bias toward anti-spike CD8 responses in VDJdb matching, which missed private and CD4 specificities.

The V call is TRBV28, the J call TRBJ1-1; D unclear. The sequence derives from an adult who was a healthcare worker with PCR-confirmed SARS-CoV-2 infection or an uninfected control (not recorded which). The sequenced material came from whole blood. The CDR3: CASSPLTTLDGNPLEAFF. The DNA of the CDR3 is TGTGCCAGCAGTCCCCTCACAACACTCGACGGAAACCCGCTTGAAGCTTTCTTT.